The 27 T cell receptor beta chains presented below share a single source sample, sequenced in a study of blood T cell repertoires in COVID-19. The data were produced by immunoSEQ multiplex PCR, yet TCRdb's version contains in-frame clones alone and is incomplete. Found here are approximately 270,000 clones, 70% to 90% of them singletons; the top ten hold roughly 9.6%. The specimen sequenced was peripheral blood. The receptors were sampled from a woman aged 70-85 years with acute or convalescent COVID-19.

This chain joins TRBV5-1 and TRBJ2-7; 7 nucleotides agree with TRBD1. Germline CDR1 SGHRS, CDR2 YFSETQ. There are 15 residues in the CDR3. Trimming took 2 bases from V and 2 from J; bases not matched to a gene: 7. CDR3 bases: TGCGCCAGCAGCTTTCAGGGGGACGGGACCTACGAGCAGTACTTC. It translates to CASSFQGDGTYEQYF.

The gene calls are TRBV5-4 and TRBJ1-1, with D possibly TRBD1 on 6 matching bases. Trimming stripped 2 bases from V and 1 base from J, with 12 bases between. This CDR3 has 15 amino acids. Germline V gives CDR1 SGHNT, CDR2 YYREEE (reference sequence). The CDR3 loop reads CASSFSQTGNTEAFF. CDR3 DNA sequence: TGTGCCAGCAGCTTTTCCCAGACAGGGAACACTGAAGCTTTCTTT.

The V gene is TRBV18, the J gene TRBJ1-6; no definite D call. The V end was cut by 1 base, the J end by 13 bases, with 20 bases between. Per the germline V gene, CDR1 is KGHSH and CDR2 is LQKENI. The CDR3 has 16 residues. The CDR3 DNA is TGTGCCAGCTCACCACAGGGCGCCGTCCCCGGGGTTCCCCTCCACTTT. This gives the protein CASSPQGAVPGVPLHF.

The chain carries TRBV21-1 and TRBJ2-7; TRBD1, the D gene given by the table, was not confirmed from the DNA. TRBV21-1 is deemed a pseudogene. The CDR3 length is 16 residues. CDR3 region: CASSKRLRGKIYEQYF. CDR3 in DNA: TGTGCCAGCAGCAAAAGGCTCAGGGGTAAAATTTACGAGCAGTACTTC.

V and J are TRBV19 and TRBJ2-7, with a possible D match to TRBD2 (6 bases). The germline gives CDR1 LNHDA, CDR2 SQIVND (reference sequence). The V gene lost 3 bases and the J gene lost 2 bases, with 17 bases spanning the gap. This CDR3 spans 16 amino acids. CDR3 nucleotide sequence: TGTGCCAGTAGTATGGCGGCGGGAACGGGAACCTACGAGCAGTACTTC. Protein: CASSMAAGTGTYEQYF.

This sequence joins TRBV7-8 and TRBJ1-3, with TRBD1 as a possible D gene (5 bases). Germline loops: CDR1 SGHVS, CDR2 FQNEAQ. Between the trimmed V and J ends, which lost 0 bases and 0 bases, there was a span of 15 bases. The CDR3 contains 18 residues. The CDR3 DNA is TGTGCCAGCAGCTTAGCGGTGACAGCGCCCAGCTCTGGAAACACCATATATTTT. Residues: CASSLAVTAPSSGNTIYF.

Only one count was recorded for this clone. The gene calls are TRBV30 and TRBJ1-1; D might be TRBD1 (5 bases). Per the germline V gene, CDR1 is GTSNPN and CDR2 is SVGIG (reference sequence). The CDR3 sequence is 12 residues long. The V and J ends lost 4 bases and 3 bases respectively, with 9 bases between them. The CDR3 region is CAWTQGYTEAFF. The CDR3 DNA reads TGTGCCTGGACCCAGGGATACACTGAAGCTTTCTTT.

The chain recombines TRBV24-1 with TRBJ2-2, with 12 nucleotides matching TRBD1. The germline CDR1 and CDR2 sequences are KGHDR and SFDVKD. This CDR3 has 15 residues. V lost 9 bases and J lost 4; bases outside the gene matches: 5. The CDR3, as DNA: TGTGCCACCCCGCCGGGACAGGGGGCCACCGGGGAGCTGTTTTTT. It codes for CATPPGQGATGELFF.

V and J are TRBV19 and TRBJ2-2; tentative D call: TRBD1 (6 bases). CDR3 length: 14 amino acids. V was pared by 10 bases and J by 0 bases, with 12 bases between. The germline V gene has CDR1 LNHDA and CDR2 SQIVND (reference sequence). DNA for the CDR3: TGTGCCACCCGACAGGAACCGAACACCGGGGAGCTGTTTTTT. Amino acids: CATRQEPNTGELFF. The full variable domain, in which reference TRBV19 and TRBJ2-2 provide the parts outside the CDR3, is DGGITQSPKYLFRKEGQNVTLSCEQNLNHDAMYWYRQDPGQGLRLIYYSQIVNDFQKGDIAEGYSVSREKKESFPLTVTSAQKNPTAFYLCATRQEPNTGELFFGEGSRLTVL.

This clone appeared a single time. The CDR3 here is CASSQGRRNTEAFF. CDR3 DNA: TGTGCCAGCAGCCAGGGCCGTAGGAACACTGAAGCTTTCTTT. The V and J genes are TRBV3-1 (or the pseudogene TRBV3-2) and TRBJ1-1; D uncertain. This CDR3 spans 14 amino acids. V was pared by 3 bases and J by 1 base, with 9 bases between. Germline V CDR1 and CDR2: LGHDT, YNNKEL (reference sequence).

The rearrangement uses TRBV11-1 and TRBJ2-7; D perhaps matches TRBD2 (6 bases). Trimming cost V 4 bases and J 1 base, with 11 bases left between them. Germline lookup yields CDR1 SGHAT and CDR2 FQDESV (reference sequence). The CDR3 runs to 14 residues. DNA of the CDR3: TGTGCCAGCAGCTCCCCAGGGACTTCCTACGAGCAGTACTTC. As protein: CASSSPGTSYEQYF.

This clone appeared once. The chain recombines TRBV6-1 with TRBJ1-1, with a weak D call TRBD1 (5 bases). There are 15 residues in the CDR3. Germline-derived CDR1 and CDR2 are MNHNS and SASEGT. Trimming took off 2 bases at V and 1 base at J, with 11 bases between the two ends. CDR3 protein: CASSEWGGTNTEAFF. The CDR3 DNA sequence: TGTGCCAGCAGTGAATGGGGGGGGACGAACACTGAAGCTTTCTTT.

The CDR3: CASSQFSSDRVDGYTF. The CDR3 coding sequence is TGTGCCAGCAGCCAATTCTCGTCGGACAGAGTAGATGGCTACACCTTC. The chain joins TRBV3-1 (or the pseudogene TRBV3-2) to TRBJ1-2, with D possibly matching TRBD1 (6 bases). The V and J ends lost 2 bases and 6 bases respectively, with 19 bases between them. This CDR3 is 16 amino acids long. Germline values: CDR1 LGHDT, CDR2 YNNKEL (reference sequence).

The V call is TRBV11-2, the J call TRBJ2-3, with a weak D call TRBD2 (6 bases). CDR3 length: 16 residues. Per the germline V gene, CDR1 is SGHAT and CDR2 is FQNNGV. V lost 3 bases to trimming and J lost 3 bases, with 16 bases between them. DNA for the CDR3: TGTGCCAGCAGCTTGCCGGAGGGGCGGTTGACAGATACGCAGTATTTT. Translated: CASSLPEGRLTDTQYF.

The rearrangement uses TRBV5-4 and TRBJ2-7, with TRBD1 matching over 9 bases. The germline V gene encodes CDR1 SGHNT and CDR2 YYREEE (reference sequence). The CDR3 is 15 amino acids. V was clipped by 4 bases and J by 3 bases; unmatched bases: 8. The CDR3 DNA is TGTGCCAGCAGCCGGGGACAGGGCTATTTCTACGAGCAGTACTTC. Amino acids: CASSRGQGYFYEQYF. Drawing the rest from reference TRBV5-4 and TRBJ2-7, the complete variable domain is ETGVTQSPTHLIKTRGQQVTLRCSSQSGHNTVSWYQQALGQGPQFIFQYYREEENGRGNFPPRFSGLQFPNYSSELNVNALELDDSALYLCASSRGQGYFYEQYFGPGTRLTVT.

This clone occurred once. The rearrangement uses TRBV5-5 and TRBJ1-4; no clear D. The CDR3 spans 13 residues. Trimming removed 0 bases at V and 6 bases at J, with 6 bases between. The V gene's germline CDR1 is SGHKS and CDR2 YYEKEE (reference sequence). Here the CDR3 reads CASSLGPHEKLFF. In nucleotides, the CDR3 is TGTGCCAGCAGCTTGGGGCCTCATGAAAAACTGTTTTTT.

This clone was seen more than once but under ten times. The chain recombines TRBV11-2 with TRBJ2-7; a possible D gene is TRBD1 (5 bases). From germline, CDR1 is SGHAT and CDR2 FQNNGV. Trimming took 5 bases from V and 3 from J, leaving 26 bases between them. The CDR3 consists of 18 residues. CDR3 loop: CASSPISRRTRQDYEQYF. The CDR3 coding sequence is TGTGCCAGCAGCCCAATTTCTCGCAGGACAAGGCAGGACTACGAGCAGTACTTC. Supplemented by reference TRBV11-2 and TRBJ2-7, the full variable domain reads EAGVAQSPRYKIIEKRQSVAFWCNPISGHATLYWYQQILGQGPKLLIQFQNNGVVDDSQLPKDRFSAERLKGVDSTLKIQPAKLEDSAVYLCASSPISRRTRQDYEQYFGPGTRLTVT.

The chain combines TRBV6-2 or TRBV6-3 with TRBJ2-2, with 7 nucleotides matching TRBD2. Germline values: CDR1 MNHEY, CDR2 SVGEGT. The CDR3 loop spans 16 amino acids. Trimming took 0 bases from V and 3 from J; bases not matched to a gene: 4. The CDR3 is CASSYSPSGYTGELFF. The CDR3 DNA sequence: TGTGCCAGCAGTTACTCGCCTAGCGGATACACCGGGGAGCTGTTTTTT.

This chain links TRBV6-5 with TRBJ1-1; D is ambiguous. This CDR3 comprises 14 residues. Trimming left V 0 bases short and J 2 bases short, with 7 bases between. Germline V lookup: CDR1 MNHEY, CDR2 SVGAGI. The CDR3 sequence is CASSYSEVNTEAFF. As DNA, the CDR3 is TGTGCCAGCAGTTACTCGGAGGTTAACACTGAAGCTTTCTTT.

This rearrangement joins TRBV5-4 to TRBJ1-6, with 7 bases fitting TRBD1. From germline, CDR1 is SGHNT and CDR2 YYREEE (reference sequence). With V trimmed by 3 bases and J by 7 bases, 10 bases remained unmatched. This CDR3 is 16 amino acids long. The CDR3 nucleotides read TGTGCCAGCAGCTCAATACAGGGGAGCGGGAATTCACCCCTCCACTTT. This gives the protein CASSSIQGSGNSPLHF.

The V gene is TRBV6-5, the J gene TRBJ2-1, with D unresolved. V lost 5 bases and J 8 bases, leaving 10 bases between the germline ends. This CDR3 has 12 residues. Germline lookup yields CDR1 MNHEY and CDR2 SVGAGI. For the CDR3, the DNA is TGTGCCAGCAGTCACGCAGGTCATGAGCAGTTCTTC. It encodes CASSHAGHEQFF.

This sequence joins TRBV9 and TRBJ2-1, with D maybe TRBD1 (5 bases). There are 15 residues in the CDR3. Germline CDR1 is SGDLS and CDR2 is YYNGEE. The V and J ends lost 2 bases and 3 bases respectively, with 12 bases between them. This CDR3 reads CASSVGLGVYNEQFF. DNA of the CDR3: TGTGCCAGCAGCGTGGGGCTAGGGGTCTACAATGAGCAGTTCTTC.

V gene TRBV6-5 combines with J gene TRBJ2-5; a possible D gene is TRBD1 (6 bases). Germline loops: CDR1 MNHEY, CDR2 SVGAGI. V gave up 4 bases and J gave up 2 bases, with 8 bases separating them. This CDR3 is built from 13 residues. DNA of the CDR3: TGTGCCAGCAGTTCCGGGACACAAGAGACCCAGTACTTC. Translation gives CASSSGTQETQYF.

The chain recombines TRBV6-5 with TRBJ1-4; no clear D. There are 14 residues in the CDR3. Trimming removed 7 bases from V and 5 bases from J, with 14 bases in between. The germline CDR1 and CDR2 sequences are MNHEY and SVGAGI. CDR3 sequence (DNA): TGTGCCAGCAAATTGGGTCTGGGCAATGAAAAACTGTTTTTT. This encodes CASKLGLGNEKLFF.

The chain is built from TRBV9 and TRBJ1-1; unclear D gene. Germline V gene lookup returns CDR1 SGDLS and CDR2 YYNGEE. Trimming shortened V by 2 bases and J by 0 bases, and 14 bases separated the two germline ends. The CDR3 runs 16 residues. The CDR3 DNA follows: TGTGCCAGCAGCGTTAGTGGTCGCCGGGTGAACACTGAAGCTTTCTTT. It yields the protein CASSVSGRRVNTEAFF.

This clone was observed a single time. The genes are TRBV3-1 (or the pseudogene TRBV3-2) and TRBJ2-1; 8 bases agree with TRBD2. The CDR3 totals 18 residues. The V gene end was trimmed by 1 base and the J gene end by 7 bases; junction bases not matched to a gene: 15. Looked up from germline, CDR1 is LGHDT and CDR2 is YNNKEL (reference sequence). The CDR3 DNA sequence: TGTGCCAGCAGCCAAGCCAGACCGGGACTAGTCTTCGGGAATGAGCAGTTCTTC. Its protein product is CASSQARPGLVFGNEQFF.

The chain carries TRBV3-1 (or the pseudogene TRBV3-2) and TRBJ1-2, with 8 positions matching TRBD1. The CDR3 is 12 residues long. Looked up from germline, CDR1 is LGHDT and CDR2 is YNNKEL (reference sequence). V lost 3 bases and J lost 6; bases outside the gene matches: 0. DNA of the CDR3: TGTGCCAGCAGCCAGACAGGGGATGGCTACACCTTC. The encoded protein is CASSQTGDGYTF.